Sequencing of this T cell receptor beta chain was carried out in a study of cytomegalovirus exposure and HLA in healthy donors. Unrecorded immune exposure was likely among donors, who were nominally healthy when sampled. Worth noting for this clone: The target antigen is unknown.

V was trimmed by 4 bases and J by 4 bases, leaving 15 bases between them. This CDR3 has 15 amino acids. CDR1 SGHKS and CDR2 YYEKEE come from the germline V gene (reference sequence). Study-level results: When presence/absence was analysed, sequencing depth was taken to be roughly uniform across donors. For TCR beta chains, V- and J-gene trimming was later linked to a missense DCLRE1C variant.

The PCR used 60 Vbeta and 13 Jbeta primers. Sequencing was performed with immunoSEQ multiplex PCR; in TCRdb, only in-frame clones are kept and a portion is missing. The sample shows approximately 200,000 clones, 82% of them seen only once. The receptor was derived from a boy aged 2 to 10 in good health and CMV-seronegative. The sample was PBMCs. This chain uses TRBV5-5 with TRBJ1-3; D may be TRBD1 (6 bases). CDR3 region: CASSLQGMTGNTIYF. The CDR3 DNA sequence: TGTGCCAGCAGCCTACAGGGAATGACCGGAAACACCATATATTTT.